This T cell receptor beta chain was documented in a study of T cell clones after liver transplantation. Study information: Samples came pre-transplant, pre-randomization before withdrawal, and post-randomization after withdrawal ended. Notes on the study in general: Graft donor-reactive T cells may have migrated into the graft rather than being deleted. Conclusions were preliminary, with small, heterogeneous patient groups.

Per the germline V gene, CDR1 is SGHTA and CDR2 is FQGNSA. V lost 5 bases and J lost 2, with 13 bases in between. This CDR3 region has 14 residues. In the case of this clone: The antigen is not known.

Sequencing used immunoSEQ multiplex PCR; TCRdb keeps in-frame clones, though not all of them. The table includes tens of thousands of clones, more than 75% detected once. The chain recombines TRBV7-2 with TRBJ2-7, with no clear D. The sample in question was CD4+ T cells from blood, obtained before liver transplant. This clonotype was sampled from a human donor who received a liver transplant. The CDR3 here is CASSLIRQTYEQYF. For the CDR3, the DNA is TGTGCCAGCAGCCTCATTCGTCAGACCTACGAGCAGTACTTC.